Each of the 8 T cell receptor beta chains below was sequenced from the same sample in a study of T cells after yellow fever vaccination. From the 5' RACE reads, TCRdb called clonotypes with MiXCR, one entry per CDR3 protein. This table holds 500,000 to 650,000 distinct CDR3 sequences, more than 9% found once. Sequencing was performed on PBMCs, taken on the day of the yellow fever booster vaccination. The receptor set was obtained from a man younger than 45 who received the YFV17D yellow fever vaccine.

This clonotype was found a few times. The rearrangement links TRBV20-1 to TRBJ2-1; D not certain. The V gene's germline CDR1 is DFQATT and CDR2 SNEGSKA (reference sequence). V lost 5 bases and J 8 bases, leaving 13 bases between the germline ends. The CDR3 is 12 amino acids. This chain's CDR3 is CSAPSGVDEQFF. The CDR3 bases are TGCAGTGCTCCCTCCGGCGTAGATGAGCAGTTCTTC.

This clonotype came up a few times. The genes are TRBV7-2 and TRBJ1-2; D not certain. V gave up 5 bases and J gave up 4 bases, with 11 bases separating them. The germline V gene encodes CDR1 SGHTA and CDR2 FQGNSA. The CDR3 extends over 13 amino acids. In nucleotides, the CDR3 is TGTGCCAGCAGCCCTGGCAGCCTCTATGGCTACACCTTC. This translates into CASSPGSLYGYTF.

The table lists this clonotype with a few counts. This sequence joins TRBV11-2 and TRBJ2-5; D remains ambiguous. The CDR3 runs 14 residues. Trimming stripped 4 bases from V and 2 bases from J, with 11 bases between. Germline CDR1 is SGHAT and CDR2 is FQNNGV. The CDR3 is CASSSGLRQETQYF. The DNA of the CDR3 is TGTGCCAGCAGCTCGGGTCTTCGACAAGAGACCCAGTACTTC.

The genes are TRBV30 and TRBJ2-7, with D hard to call. This CDR3 comprises 12 residues. The germline V and J ends were trimmed by 3 bases and 4 bases, with 10 bases remaining between them. Germline CDR1 is GTSNPN and CDR2 is SVGIG (reference sequence). DNA of the CDR3: TGTGCCTGGAGCCCCGCCGGATACGAGCAGTACTTC. This sequence encodes CAWSPAGYEQYF. Together with reference TRBV30 and TRBJ2-7, the CDR3 gives the full variable domain: SQTIHQWPATLVQPVGSPLSLECTVEGTSNPNLYWYRQAAGRGLQLLFYSVGIGQISSEVPQNLSASRPQDRQFILSSKKLLLSDSGFYLCAWSPAGYEQYFGPGTRLTVT.

The rearrangement uses TRBV24-1 and TRBJ2-2; 9 nucleotides agree with TRBD1. With V trimmed by 4 bases and J by 7 bases, 9 bases remained unmatched. This CDR3 is 16 amino acids long. Germline lookup yields CDR1 KGHDR and CDR2 SFDVKD. For the CDR3, the DNA is TGTGCCACCAGTGACCCCCGGGACAGGGATGGCGGGGAGCTGTTTTTT. Protein product: CATSDPRDRDGGELFF.

This clonotype has only a few counts. The chain carries TRBV24-1 and TRBJ2-1; D not certain. The germline V gene has CDR1 KGHDR and CDR2 SFDVKD. This CDR3 region has 14 residues. Trimming removed 3 bases at V and 7 bases at J, with 12 bases between. The CDR3: CATSDSAVGNEQFF. In nucleotides, the CDR3 is TGTGCCACCAGTGATAGCGCCGTGGGGAATGAGCAGTTCTTC.

There are a few counts of this clonotype. The V call is TRBV6-2 or TRBV6-3, the J call TRBJ1-4; 7 bases are shared with TRBD1. CDR3 length: 16 amino acids. The junction had 11 bases not matched to a gene; V was cut back by 2 bases and J by 8 bases. CDR1 is MNHEY, CDR2 SVGEGT, per germline. CDR3 nucleotide sequence: TGTGCCAGCAGTTACAAGGGGGCTCTCCCGCGAGAAAAACTGTTTTTT. As protein: CASSYKGALPREKLFF.

In nucleotides, the CDR3 is TGCGCCAGCAAGCCAGGGACCATGAACACTGAAGCTTTCTTT. It is translated as CASKPGTMNTEAFF. This chain connects TRBV5-1 to TRBJ1-1; tentatively, D is TRBD1 (5 bases). In germline, CDR1 is SGHRS, CDR2 YFSETQ. The CDR3 totals 14 residues. Trimming pared 6 bases from V and 0 bases from J, leaving 12 bases between. Full variable domain (remainder filled in from reference TRBV5-1 and TRBJ1-1): KAGVTQTPRYLIKTRGQQVTLSCSPISGHRSVSWYQQTPGQGLQFLFEYFSETQRNKGNFPGRFSGRQFSNSRSEMNVSTLELGDSALYLCASKPGTMNTEAFFGQGTRLTVV.